This T cell receptor beta chain was found in a study of T-cell memory formation after mild COVID-19. Trimming cost V 1 base and J 9 bases, with 25 bases left between them. The CDR3 runs 17 residues. Looked up from germline, CDR1 is SQVTM and CDR2 is ANQGSEA. One entry per CDR3 protein results from TCRdb running MiXCR on the 5' RACE reads. Here the sample spans 300,000 to 400,000 distinct CDR3 sequences, around 20% being singletons. The V gene is TRBV29-1, the J gene TRBJ2-1, with a weak D call TRBD1 (5 bases). The TCR was taken from an adult woman who had mild COVID-19 (a few samples of this study predate the infection). Cell type and time point are not known. Material: PBMCs or a T cell subset sorted from them (not recorded which). CDR3 region: CSVEVPRWYTMGPEQFF. As DNA, the CDR3 is TGCAGCGTTGAAGTTCCTCGCTGGTACACCATGGGGCCTGAGCAGTTCTTC.